The TCR beta chain described here comes from a study of cytomegalovirus exposure and HLA in healthy donors. Regarding the study as a whole: Earlier analysis yielded a pattern in which most TCR beta V segments were productive about 87% or about 30% of the time.

This clone was recorded a few times. The antigen is not known. Both 60 Vbeta primers and 13 Jbeta primers went into the PCR. Measured with immunoSEQ multiplex PCR; TCRdb has only the in-frame clones, and not every one. The data contain about 250,000 clones, roughly two thirds of them singletons. The study sampled nominally healthy donors, though unrecorded immune exposures were likely. The specimen was PBMCs. The receptor's source is a female donor in good health and CMV-seronegative.

Here the CDR3 DNA reads TGCGCCAGCAGCTTGCCTAAGGGACAGGGTGGCTCCTACGAGCAGTACTTC. Translation: CASSLPKGQGGSYEQYF. The chain links TRBV5-1 to TRBJ2-7; 9 bases are shared with TRBD1. CDR1 is SGHRS, CDR2 YFSETQ, per germline. The V segment lost 1 base and the J segment 0 bases; nucleotides outside the gene matches: 8. The CDR3 is 17 amino acids.